The present T cell receptor beta chain was sequenced within a study of OX40 agonist ivuxolimab in advanced cancers. Findings and limits, study-wide: At 0.1 to 3.0 mg/kg and by week 6, clonal expansion occurred in CD4+ and CD8+ blood T cells.

The count of this clone is one. Its antigen is undetermined. The data were produced by immunoSEQ multiplex PCR, yet TCRdb's version contains in-frame clones alone and is incomplete. The sample carries around 56,000 clones, roughly 88% recorded once. Patients were ineligible given autoimmune disease history or systemic immunosuppression. Blood samples were obtained at baseline, cycle 4 day 1, and cycle 7 day 1. This TCR came from an adult with an advanced solid tumor such as melanoma, head and neck, liver or kidney cancer. The sequencing here drew on CD4+ or CD8+ T cells sorted from blood, taken in a trial of the OX40 agonist ivuxolimab.

The CDR3 region is CASSYRVPNTEAFF. The CDR3 DNA is TGTGCCAGCAGCTACAGGGTGCCGAACACTGAAGCTTTCTTT. This sequence joins TRBV5-4 and TRBJ1-1; maybe TRBD1 (6 bases). The CDR3 is made up of 14 amino acids. Germline V gene lookup returns CDR1 SGHNT and CDR2 YYREEE (reference sequence). Trimming took 3 bases from V and 1 from J, leaving 10 bases between them. The full variable domain, rest sourced from reference TRBV5-4 and TRBJ1-1, is ETGVTQSPTHLIKTRGQQVTLRCSSQSGHNTVSWYQQALGQGPQFIFQYYREEENGRGNFPPRFSGLQFPNYSSELNVNALELDDSALYLCASSYRVPNTEAFFGQGTRLTVV.